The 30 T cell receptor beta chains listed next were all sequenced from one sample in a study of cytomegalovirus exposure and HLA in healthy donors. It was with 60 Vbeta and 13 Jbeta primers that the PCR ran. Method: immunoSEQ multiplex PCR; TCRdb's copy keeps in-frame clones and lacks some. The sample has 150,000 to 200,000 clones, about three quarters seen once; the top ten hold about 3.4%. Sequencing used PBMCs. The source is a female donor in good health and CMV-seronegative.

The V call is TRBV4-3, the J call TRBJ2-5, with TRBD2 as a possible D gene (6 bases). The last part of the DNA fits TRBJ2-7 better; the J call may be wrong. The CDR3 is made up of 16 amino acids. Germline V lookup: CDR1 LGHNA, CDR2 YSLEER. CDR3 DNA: TGCGCCAGCAGCCAAGATCCCCACGGGAGCTCCTACGAGCAGTACTTC. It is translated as CASSQDPHGSSYEQYF.

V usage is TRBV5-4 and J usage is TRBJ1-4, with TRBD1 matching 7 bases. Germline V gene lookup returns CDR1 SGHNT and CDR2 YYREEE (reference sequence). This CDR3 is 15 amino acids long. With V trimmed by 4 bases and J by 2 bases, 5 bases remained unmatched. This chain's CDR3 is CASSPGTATNEKLFF. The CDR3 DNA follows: TGTGCCAGCAGCCCCGGGACAGCCACTAATGAAAAACTGTTTTTT.

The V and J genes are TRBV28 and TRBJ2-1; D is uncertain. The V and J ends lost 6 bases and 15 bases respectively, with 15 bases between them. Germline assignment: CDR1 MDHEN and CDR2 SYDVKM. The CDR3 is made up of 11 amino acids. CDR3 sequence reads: CASSPSSTAFF. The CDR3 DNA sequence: TGTGCCAGCAGCCCCTCCTCTACCGCGTTCTTC.

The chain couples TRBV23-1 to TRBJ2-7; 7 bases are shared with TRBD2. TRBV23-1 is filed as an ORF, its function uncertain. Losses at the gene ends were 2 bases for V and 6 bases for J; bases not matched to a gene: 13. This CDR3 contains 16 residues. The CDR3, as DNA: TGCGCCAGCAGTCAAGACACTAGCGTAGCCCCTGGCGAGCAGTACTTC. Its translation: CASSQDTSVAPGEQYF.

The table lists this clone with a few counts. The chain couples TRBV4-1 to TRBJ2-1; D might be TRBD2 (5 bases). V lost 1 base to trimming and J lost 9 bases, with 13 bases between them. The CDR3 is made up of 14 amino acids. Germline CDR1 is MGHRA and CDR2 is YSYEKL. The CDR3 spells CASSQGEFVGEQFF. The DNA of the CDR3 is TGCGCCAGCAGCCAAGGGGAGTTCGTCGGTGAGCAGTTCTTC.

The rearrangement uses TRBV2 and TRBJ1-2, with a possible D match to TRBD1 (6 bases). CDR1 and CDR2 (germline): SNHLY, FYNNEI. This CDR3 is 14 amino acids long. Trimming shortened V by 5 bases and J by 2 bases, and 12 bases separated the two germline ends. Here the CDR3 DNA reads TGTGCCAGCAGTAGCCCGGGACACAACTATGGCTACACCTTC. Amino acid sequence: CASSSPGHNYGYTF.

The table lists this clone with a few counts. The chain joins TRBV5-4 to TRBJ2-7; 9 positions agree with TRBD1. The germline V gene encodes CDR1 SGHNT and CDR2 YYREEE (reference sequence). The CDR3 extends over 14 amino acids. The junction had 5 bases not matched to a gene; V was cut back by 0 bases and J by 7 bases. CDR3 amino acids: CASSLEQGAGEQYF. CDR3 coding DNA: TGTGCCAGCAGCTTGGAACAGGGGGCAGGAGAGCAGTACTTC.

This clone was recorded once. The chain's CDR3 is CASSISGGAYNEQFF. Here the CDR3 DNA reads TGTGCCAGCAGCATTAGCGGGGGGGCCTACAATGAGCAGTTCTTC. This chain uses TRBV6-4 with TRBJ2-1; 11 bases line up with TRBD2. Germline V gives CDR1 MRHNA, CDR2 SNTAGT. After removal of 6 bases from V and 2 bases from J, the junction contained 3 bases not matched to a gene. The CDR3 is 15 amino acids.

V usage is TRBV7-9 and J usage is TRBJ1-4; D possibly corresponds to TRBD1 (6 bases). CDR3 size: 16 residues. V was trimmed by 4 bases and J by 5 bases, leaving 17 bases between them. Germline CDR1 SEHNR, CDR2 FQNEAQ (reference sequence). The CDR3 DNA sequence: TGTGCCAGCAGCTACCTCCGACAGGCCCAGAATGAAAAACTGTTTTTT. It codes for CASSYLRQAQNEKLFF.

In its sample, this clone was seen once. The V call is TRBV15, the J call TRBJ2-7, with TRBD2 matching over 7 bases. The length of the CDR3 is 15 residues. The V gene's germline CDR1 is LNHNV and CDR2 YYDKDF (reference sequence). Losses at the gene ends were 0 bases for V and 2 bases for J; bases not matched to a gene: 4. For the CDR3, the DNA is TGTGCCACCAGCAGAGAAAAGGGACTAACCTACGAGCAGTACTTC. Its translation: CATSREKGLTYEQYF. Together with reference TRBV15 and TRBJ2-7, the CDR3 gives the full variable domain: DAMVIQNPRYQVTQFGKPVTLSCSQTLNHNVMYWYQQKSSQAPKLLFHYYDKDFNNEADTPDNFQSRRPNTSFCFLDIRSPGLGDTAMYLCATSREKGLTYEQYFGPGTRLTVT.

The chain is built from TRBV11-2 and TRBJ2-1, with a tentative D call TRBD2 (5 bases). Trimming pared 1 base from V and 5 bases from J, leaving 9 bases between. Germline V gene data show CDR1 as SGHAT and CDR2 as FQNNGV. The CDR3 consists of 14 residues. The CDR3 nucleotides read TGTGCCAGCAGCTTAGGGAGGACGAACAATGAGCAGTTCTTC. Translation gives CASSLGRTNNEQFF.

CDR3 loop: CASSSPGTMGETQYF. The CDR3 nucleotides are TGTGCCAGCAGCTCCCCAGGGACAATGGGGGAGACCCAGTACTTC. The chain has TRBV7-9 and TRBJ2-5, with D possibly being TRBD1 (6 bases). V was trimmed by 4 bases and J by 5 bases, leaving 17 bases between them. Germline V gene lookup returns CDR1 SEHNR and CDR2 FQNEAQ (reference sequence). The CDR3 is 15 amino acids.

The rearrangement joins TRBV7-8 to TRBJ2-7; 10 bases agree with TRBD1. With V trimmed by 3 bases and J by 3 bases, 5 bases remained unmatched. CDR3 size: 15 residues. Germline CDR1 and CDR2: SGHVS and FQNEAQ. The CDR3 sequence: CASSLGTGDYYEQYF. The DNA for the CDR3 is TGTGCCAGCAGCTTGGGGACAGGGGATTACTACGAGCAGTACTTC. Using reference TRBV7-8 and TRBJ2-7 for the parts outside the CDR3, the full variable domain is GAGVSQSPRYKVAKRGQDVALRCDPISGHVSLFWYQQALGQGPEFLTYFQNEAQLDKSGLPSDRFFAERPEGSVSTLKIQRTQQEDSAVYLCASSLGTGDYYEQYFGPGTRLTVT.

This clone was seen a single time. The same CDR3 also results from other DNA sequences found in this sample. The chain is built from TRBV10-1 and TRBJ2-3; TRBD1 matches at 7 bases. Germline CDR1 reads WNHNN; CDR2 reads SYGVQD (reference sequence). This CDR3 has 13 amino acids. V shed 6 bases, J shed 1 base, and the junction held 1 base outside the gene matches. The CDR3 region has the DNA TGCGCCAGCAGCGGACAGGGCACAGATACGCAGTATTTT. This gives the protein CASSGQGTDTQYF.

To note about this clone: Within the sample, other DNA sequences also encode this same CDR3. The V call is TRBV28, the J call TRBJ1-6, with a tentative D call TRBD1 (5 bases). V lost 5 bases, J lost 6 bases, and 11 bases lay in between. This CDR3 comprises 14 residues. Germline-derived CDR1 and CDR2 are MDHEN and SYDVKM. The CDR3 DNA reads TGTGCCAGCAGTCCCGGGACTGCTAATTCACCCCTCCACTTT. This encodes CASSPGTANSPLHF.

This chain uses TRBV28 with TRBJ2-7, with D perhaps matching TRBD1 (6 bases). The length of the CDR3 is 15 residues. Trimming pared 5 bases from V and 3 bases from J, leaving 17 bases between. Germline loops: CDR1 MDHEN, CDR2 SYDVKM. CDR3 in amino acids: CASSMGQRANYEQYF. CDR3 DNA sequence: TGTGCCAGCAGTATGGGACAACGGGCTAACTACGAGCAGTACTTC.

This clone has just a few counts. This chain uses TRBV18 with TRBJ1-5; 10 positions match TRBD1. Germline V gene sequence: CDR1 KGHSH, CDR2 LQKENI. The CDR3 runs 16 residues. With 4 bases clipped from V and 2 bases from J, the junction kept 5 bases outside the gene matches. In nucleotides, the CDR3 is TGTGCCAGCTCACGACAGGGGGCCGTCGGCAATCAGCCCCAGCATTTT. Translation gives CASSRQGAVGNQPQHF.

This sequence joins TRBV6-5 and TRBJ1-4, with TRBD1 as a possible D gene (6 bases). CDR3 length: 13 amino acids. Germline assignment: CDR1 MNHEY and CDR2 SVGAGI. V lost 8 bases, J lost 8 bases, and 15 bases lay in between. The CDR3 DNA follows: TGTGCCAGCGGGCGGACAGTGGGAGAAAAACTGTTTTTT. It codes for CASGRTVGEKLFF.

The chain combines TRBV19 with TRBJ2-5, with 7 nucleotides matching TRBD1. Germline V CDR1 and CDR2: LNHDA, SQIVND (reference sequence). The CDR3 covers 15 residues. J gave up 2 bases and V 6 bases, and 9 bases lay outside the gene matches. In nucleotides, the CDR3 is TGTGCCAGTAGAACCCGGACAGGTTCTCAAGAGACCCAGTACTTC. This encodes CASRTRTGSQETQYF.

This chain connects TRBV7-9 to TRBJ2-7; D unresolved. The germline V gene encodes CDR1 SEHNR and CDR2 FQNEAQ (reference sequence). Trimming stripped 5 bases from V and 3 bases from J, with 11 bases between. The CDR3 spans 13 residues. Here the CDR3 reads CASSTALIYEQYF. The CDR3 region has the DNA TGTGCCAGCAGCACCGCCCTAATCTACGAGCAGTACTTC.

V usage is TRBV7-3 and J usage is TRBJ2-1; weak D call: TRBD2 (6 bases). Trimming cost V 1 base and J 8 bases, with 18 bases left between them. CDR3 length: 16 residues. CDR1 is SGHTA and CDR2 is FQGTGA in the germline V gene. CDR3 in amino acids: CASSLKGAGPGDEQFF. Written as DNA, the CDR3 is TGTGCCAGCAGCTTAAAGGGAGCGGGTCCGGGCGATGAGCAGTTCTTC. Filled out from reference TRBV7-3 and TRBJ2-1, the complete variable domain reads GAGVSQTPSNKVTEKGKYVELRCDPISGHTALYWYRQSLGQGPEFLIYFQGTGAADDSGLPNDRFFAVRPEGSVSTLKIQRTERGDSAVYLCASSLKGAGPGDEQFFGPGTRLTVL.

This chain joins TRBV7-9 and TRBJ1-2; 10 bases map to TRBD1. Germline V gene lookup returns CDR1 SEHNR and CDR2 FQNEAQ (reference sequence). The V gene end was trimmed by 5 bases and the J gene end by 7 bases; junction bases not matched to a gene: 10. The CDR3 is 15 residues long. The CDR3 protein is CASSAGTGELSGYTF. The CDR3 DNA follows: TGTGCCAGCAGCGCCGGGACAGGGGAGTTGAGTGGCTACACCTTC.

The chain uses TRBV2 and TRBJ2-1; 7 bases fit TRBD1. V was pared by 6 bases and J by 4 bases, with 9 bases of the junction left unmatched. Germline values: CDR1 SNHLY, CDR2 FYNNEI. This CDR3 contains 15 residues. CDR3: CASRAGTAEYNEQFF. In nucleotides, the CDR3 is TGTGCCAGCAGGGCCGGGACAGCCGAGTACAATGAGCAGTTCTTC.

CDR3 DNA sequence: TGTGCCAGCAGGAAAAACAGGTACTACTATAATTCACCCCTCCACTTT. This sequence encodes CASRKNRYYYNSPLHF. V and J are TRBV14 and TRBJ1-6, with D possibly matching TRBD1 (5 bases). Germline V gives CDR1 SGHDN, CDR2 FVKESK. The CDR3 has 16 amino acids. V shed 6 bases and J shed 3 bases, with 15 bases lying between them.

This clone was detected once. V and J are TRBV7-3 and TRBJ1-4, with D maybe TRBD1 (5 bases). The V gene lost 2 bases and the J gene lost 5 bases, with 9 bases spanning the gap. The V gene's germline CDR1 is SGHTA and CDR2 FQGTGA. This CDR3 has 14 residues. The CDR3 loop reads CASSLLGANEKLFF. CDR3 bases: TGTGCCAGCAGCTTACTAGGGGCAAATGAAAAACTGTTTTTT.

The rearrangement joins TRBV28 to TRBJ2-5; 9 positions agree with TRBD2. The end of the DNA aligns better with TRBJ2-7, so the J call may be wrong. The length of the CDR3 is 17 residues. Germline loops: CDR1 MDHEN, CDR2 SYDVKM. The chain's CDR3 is CASSPPVSGGSPDEQYF. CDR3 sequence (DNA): TGTGCCAGCAGTCCACCTGTAAGCGGGGGGTCCCCTGACGAGCAGTACTTC.

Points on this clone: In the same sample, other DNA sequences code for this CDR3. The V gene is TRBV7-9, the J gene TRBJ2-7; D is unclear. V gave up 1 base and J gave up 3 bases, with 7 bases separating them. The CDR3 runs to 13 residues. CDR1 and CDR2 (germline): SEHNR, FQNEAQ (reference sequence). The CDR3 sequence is CASSLGASYEQYF. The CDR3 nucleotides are TGTGCCAGCAGCTTAGGTGCGAGCTACGAGCAGTACTTC.

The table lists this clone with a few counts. The CDR3 protein is CAWRPRGILRETQYF. CDR3 nucleotide sequence: TGTGCCTGGAGGCCCAGAGGGATTCTACGAGAGACCCAGTACTTC. The chain is built from TRBV30 and TRBJ2-5; D might be TRBD2 (5 bases). CDR1 is GTSNPN, CDR2 SVGIG, per germline (reference sequence). The CDR3 runs to 15 residues. The V and J ends lost 3 bases and 4 bases respectively, with 18 bases between them.

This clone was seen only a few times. This CDR3 is CASSLTLSTDTQYF. Written as DNA, the CDR3 is TGTGCCAGCAGCTTAACACTAAGCACAGATACGCAGTATTTT. The chain is built from TRBV7-7 and TRBJ2-3; D call uncertain. V lost 2 bases, J lost 0 bases, and 6 bases lay in between. Per the germline V gene, CDR1 is SSHAT and CDR2 is FNYEAQ (reference sequence). CDR3 size: 14 residues.

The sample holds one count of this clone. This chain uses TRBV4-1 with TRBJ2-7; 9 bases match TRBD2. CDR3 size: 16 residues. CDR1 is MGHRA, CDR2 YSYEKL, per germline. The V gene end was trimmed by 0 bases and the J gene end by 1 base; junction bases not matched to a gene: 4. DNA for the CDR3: TGCGCCAGCAGCCAAGATCGGCTAGCGGGGTCCTACGAGCAGTACTTC. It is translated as CASSQDRLAGSYEQYF.